Listed below are T cell receptor beta chains from one sample, sequenced in a study of blood T cell repertoires in COVID-19. TCRdb keeps only in-frame clones here, not all; method: immunoSEQ multiplex PCR. The profile shows over 75,000 clones, approximately 87% of them singletons. The source material was peripheral blood. These receptors were obtained from a human donor with active COVID-19. The donor label of this sample is uncertain. Both conserved end residues are part of each CDR3.

>TRBJ2-7|TRBV29-1
CSVEGLAGNEQYF
>TRBJ1-1|TRBV5-1
CASSLNSHTEAFF
>TRBJ2-3|TRBV2
CASSGQGLGTDTQYF
>TRBJ2-7|TRBV12-3/TRBV12-4
CASSLSVSYEQYF
>TRBJ2-7|TRBV5-4
CASNADPGGAKGEQYF
>TRBJ2-1|TRBV4-3
CASSQDTRRSNEQFF
>TRBJ2-2|TRBV7-9
CASSQTRTGTGDTGELFF
>TRBJ2-1|TRBV6-5
CASSYSTGNEQFF
>TRBJ2-5|TRBV2
CASSEGQKETQYF
>TRBJ1-1|TRBV19
CASSIPRYTEAFF
>TRBJ2-3|TRBV7-8
CASSLEPTTDTQYF
>TRBJ1-5|TRBV28
CASSLEGASNQPQHF
>TRBJ2-7|TRBV19
CASSRTGNSYEQYF
>TRBJ1-2|TRBV6-5
CASSAPGHDYGYTF
>TRBJ1-1|TRBV11-2
CASSQVAITEAFF
>TRBJ1-2|TRBV2
CASSEQGVNYGYTF